These T cell receptor beta chains were read from a single sample in a study of graft-versus-host responses after intestinal transplantation. No cognate antigen is known for these TCRs. Profiled with immunoSEQ multiplex PCR; TCRdb holds only in-frame clones, not every one. The profile shows about 99,000 clones, around 92% of them singletons. This specimen consisted of unstimulated CD8+ T cells sorted from spleen or lymph node cells, obtained before transplant. The receptors stem from a human donor who was the organ donor for an intestinal transplant. CDR3s include the opening cysteine and the closing phenylalanine or tryptophan. Fields, in order: J gene, CDR3 length, D gene, V gene, CDR3 protein, CDR3 DNA. D genes are given only for firm matches.

J: TRBJ2-1
length: 15
D: -
V: TRBV11-2
CDR3: CASSLTPGKANEQFF
DNA: TGTGCCAGCAGCTTGACTCCCGGGAAGGCGAATGAGCAGTTCTTC

J: TRBJ2-3
length: 17
D: -
V: TRBV5-1
CDR3: CASSPLYYKSITDTQYF
DNA: TGCGCCAGCAGCCCTTTATACTATAAGTCGATCACAGATACGCAGTATTTT

J: TRBJ2-5
length: 14
D: -
V: TRBV27
CDR3: CASSPTTGSGTQYF
DNA: TGTGCCAGCAGTCCCACGACAGGCTCCGGTACCCAGTACTTC

J: TRBJ2-1
length: 16
D: -
V: TRBV19
CDR3: CASTNFFFSSYNEQFF
DNA: TGTGCCAGTACCAATTTTTTCTTTAGCTCCTACAATGAGCAGTTCTTC

J: TRBJ2-7
length: 12
D: -
V: TRBV6-6
CDR3: CASSYSTGEQYF
DNA: TGTGCCAGCAGTTACTCGACGGGCGAGCAGTACTTC

J: TRBJ1-5
length: 15
D: TRBD1
V: TRBV2
CDR3: CASRETGVRNQPQHF
DNA: TGTGCCAGCAGGGAGACAGGGGTACGCAATCAGCCCCAGCATTTT

J: TRBJ2-5
length: 13
D: -
V: TRBV28
CDR3: CASSLVQGGTQYF
DNA: TGTGCCAGCAGTTTAGTACAGGGCGGGACCCAGTACTTC

J: TRBJ2-3
length: 16
D: -
V: TRBV28
CDR3: CASSPLAGPHTDTQYF
DNA: TGTGCCAGCAGCCCCCTGGCGGGACCACACACAGATACGCAGTATTTT

J: TRBJ2-5
length: 16
D: TRBD1
V: TRBV5-6
CDR3: CASSLPGQGALETQYF
DNA: TGTGCCAGCAGCTTGCCGGGACAGGGGGCTTTGGAGACCCAGTACTTC

J: TRBJ2-1
length: 17
D: -
V: TRBV2
CDR3: CASSAHVSGSSYNEQFF
DNA: TGTGCCAGCAGTGCCCACGTAAGCGGTAGCTCCTACAATGAGCAGTTCTTC

J: TRBJ1-5
length: 13
D: -
V: TRBV27
CDR3: CASSYSAHQPQHF
DNA: TGTGCCAGCAGTTACAGTGCGCATCAGCCCCAGCATTTT

J: TRBJ1-1
length: 18
D: -
V: TRBV9
CDR3: CASSVARGLGQTNTEAFF
DNA: TGTGCCAGCAGCGTCGCCCGTGGTTTAGGACAGACGAACACTGAAGCTTTCTTT

J: TRBJ2-1
length: 16
D: TRBD2
V: TRBV28
CDR3: CASRLKLAGAWGEQFF
DNA: TGTGCCAGCAGGCTCAAACTAGCGGGAGCCTGGGGTGAGCAGTTCTTC

J: TRBJ2-7
length: 13
D: -
V: TRBV2
CDR3: CASIRRGLYEQYF
DNA: TGTGCCAGCATCAGGAGGGGCCTCTACGAGCAGTACTTC

J: TRBJ2-5
length: 16
D: TRBD2
V: TRBV30
CDR3: CAWTHPTSGRGETQYF
DNA: TGTGCCTGGACCCACCCTACTAGCGGGAGGGGAGAGACCCAGTACTTC

J: TRBJ2-2
length: 15
D: -
V: TRBV10-3
CDR3: CAISAEVPNTGELFF
DNA: TGTGCCATCAGTGCCGAGGTCCCGAACACCGGGGAGCTGTTTTTT

J: TRBJ2-1
length: 11
D: -
V: TRBV2
CDR3: CASFGYNEQFF
DNA: TGTGCCAGCTTCGGCTACAATGAGCAGTTCTTC

J: TRBJ2-1
length: 17
D: -
V: TRBV4-2
CDR3: CASSQDQLKGSYNEQFF
DNA: TGTGCCAGCAGCCAAGATCAACTAAAAGGCTCCTACAATGAGCAGTTCTTC

J: TRBJ2-5
length: 16
D: TRBD2
V: TRBV6-5
CDR3: CASSFSLGLAQETQYF
DNA: TGTGCCAGCAGTTTCTCACTCGGACTAGCCCAAGAGACCCAGTACTTC

J: TRBJ2-3
length: 15
D: -
V: TRBV13
CDR3: CASSLGRSLTDTQYF
DNA: TGTGCCAGCAGCTTAGGACGGTCCTTGACAGATACGCAGTATTTT

J: TRBJ2-3
length: 17
D: TRBD2
V: TRBV10-3
CDR3: CAISEFASGGVTDTQYF
DNA: TGTGCCATCAGTGAGTTCGCTAGCGGGGGGGTCACAGATACGCAGTATTTT

J: TRBJ1-1
length: 15
D: -
V: TRBV2
CDR3: CASRWTDVVSTEAFF
DNA: TGTGCCAGCAGGTGGACAGATGTGGTGTCCACTGAAGCTTTCTTT

J: TRBJ1-1
length: 13
D: TRBD1
V: TRBV19
CDR3: CASSMTGGTEAFF
DNA: TGTGCCAGTAGTATGACAGGGGGCACTGAAGCTTTCTTT